This T cell receptor (beta chain) appears in the sequencing data of a study of blood T cell repertoires in COVID-19. Looking at the study overall: Nucleic acid was either cDNA or gDNA, and it came from T cells, B-cell-depleted T cells, or PBMCs.

Study processing details: Reference gene primer amplification in the assay estimated nucleated cell counts. Clones were sequenced by immunoSEQ multiplex PCR, and TCRdb holds only the in-frame ones, with some missing. V and J calls and clone size are as listed in that table; D and trimming were resolved from the DNA. The sample has around 120,000 clones; roughly 72% are singletons. J was trimmed by 7 bases and V by 8 bases; bases with no gene match: 9. CDR1 and CDR2 (germline): MDHEN, SYDVKM. The CDR3 runs to 13 residues. The chain combines TRBV28 with TRBJ1-2; 8 bases are shared with TRBD1. The receptor comes from an older man with acute or convalescent COVID-19. The sample comprised peripheral blood. The CDR3 nucleotides are TGTGCCAGCTTGCAGGGGGCAGGTAGTGGCTACACCTTC. Protein sequence: CASLQGAGSGYTF.